These T cell receptor beta chains were read from a single sample in a study of T cell responses to AZD1222 COVID-19 vaccine. Only in-frame clones appear in the TCRdb table, and some are missing; sequencing was by immunoSEQ multiplex PCR. The data contain about 190,000 clones, almost 95% of them singletons. Specimen: peripheral blood, collected on day 0 of AZD1222 vaccination. These receptors all come from an adult in good health. Both conserved end residues are part of each CDR3. Clone size appears in some rows only: once, few, many, or a class for an expanded clone.

17,TRBJ1-1,TRBV9,NA,CASSVAEVGPRDTEAFF
11,TRBJ2-7,TRBV2,NA,CASTPWDEQYF
13,TRBJ1-1,TRBV11-2,NA,CASSFRVVTEAFF
14,TRBJ2-7,TRBV5-1,once,CASSGVGGSYEQYF
13,TRBJ1-4,TRBV2,NA,CASRLATNEKLFF
16,TRBJ1-2,TRBV11-3,NA,CASSFSPRAGNYGYTF
13,TRBJ1-2,TRBV28,NA,CASSLRAFGGYTF
15,TRBJ2-1,TRBV15,NA,CATSGGQGSYNEQFF
12,TRBJ2-1,TRBV5-1,NA,CASSLGNDEQFF
16,TRBJ2-2,TRBV3-1/TRBV3-2,NA,CASSQEGQLRTGELFF
14,TRBJ1-3,TRBV6-5,NA,CASRAGSAGNTIYF
16,TRBJ1-2,TRBV7-9,NA,CASSLGRGGDFYGYTF
15,TRBJ2-5,TRBV10-3,once,CAIMAGTGQGETQYF
12,TRBJ1-2,TRBV19,many,CASSISVYGYTF
16,TRBJ1-1,TRBV29-1,few,CSVGEVRGRRGTEAFF
18,TRBJ1-5,TRBV21-1,NA,CASSKALSGQASNQPQHF
16,TRBJ1-6,TRBV5-1,NA,CASSPRAIFTASPLHF
11,TRBJ1-4,TRBV30,NA,CACPRRGKLFF
17,TRBJ2-1,TRBV28,NA,CASRPLGGQGAVDEQFF
14,TRBJ2-2,TRBV30,once,CAWSSGGTTGELFF
13,TRBJ1-6,TRBV6-5,NA,CASSGETYSPLHF
15,TRBJ2-7,TRBV5-1,NA,CASSHLSGRESEQYF
12,TRBJ1-2,TRBV7-6,NA,CASSLDRYGYTF
14,TRBJ1-1,TRBV4-2,NA,CASSLGGMNTEAFF
13,TRBJ2-1,TRBV4-2,NA,CASSQPLAGEQFF
14,TRBJ1-1,TRBV18,NA,CASSPRRDGTEAFF
14,TRBJ1-1,TRBV18,once,CASSPGQMNTEAFF
11,TRBJ1-1,TRBV25-1,NA,CASSAAGRAFF
13,TRBJ1-1,TRBV12-3/TRBV12-4,NA,CASSLGWGTEAFF
15,TRBJ1-5,TRBV19,NA,CASRADRDGNQPQHF
16,TRBJ1-4,TRBV14,NA,CASSQPETGYNEKLFF
15,TRBJ2-5,TRBV10-3,NA,CAIKYRDDHQETQYF
13,TRBJ2-1,TRBV30,NA,CAWTLLTGGEQFF
18,TRBJ1-6,TRBV5-1,NA,CASSLVQGYEHYNSPLHF
13,TRBJ1-1,TRBV9,NA,CASSVTGGTEAFF
19,TRBJ1-6,TRBV7-9,NA,CASSVGTGAFDSYNSPLHF
12,TRBJ2-5,TRBV12-3/TRBV12-4,NA,CASSFRSETQYF
16,TRBJ1-2,TRBV6-4,NA,CASSGPTGGADYGYTF
21,TRBJ2-7,TRBV12-2,NA,CASRFSFDVRVRTSVSYEQYF
15,TRBJ1-1,TRBV29-1,NA,CSVLGTPSMNTEAFF
13,TRBJ1-1,TRBV10-3,NA,CATTAAMNTEAFF
14,TRBJ1-2,TRBV15,NA,CATSRDRDLFGYTF
13,TRBJ1-2,TRBV11-3,NA,CASSLVVQEGYTF
16,TRBJ1-5,TRBV28,NA,CASSLVYRGTDQPQHF
12,TRBJ2-7,TRBV5-6,NA,CASSIQLYEQYF
14,TRBJ2-4,TRBV28,NA,CASRGGPAKNIQYF
14,TRBJ1-1,TRBV9,NA,CASSVGDTNTEAFF
10,TRBJ1-2,TRBV6-2/TRBV6-3,NA,CASSEGSYTF
15,TRBJ2-3,TRBV29-1,NA,CSVEVGGSPGDTQYF
12,TRBJ1-5,TRBV5-8,once,CASSSIDQPQHF
15,TRBJ2-1,TRBV5-1,NA,CASSLGLARRDEQFF
13,TRBJ1-1,TRBV7-2,NA,CASSFSAPTEAFF
13,TRBJ2-5,TRBV27,NA,CASSLSGWETQYF
16,TRBJ2-7,TRBV10-2,NA,CASSTRKGQSSYEQYF
12,TRBJ2-1,TRBV28,NA,CVSAPWFNEQFF
16,TRBJ1-6,TRBV27,few,CASSLSPTGGNSPLHF
16,TRBJ1-4,TRBV6-5,NA,CASSYSPGITNEKLFF
15,TRBJ2-3,TRBV5-1,NA,CASSLGWSGTDTQYF
15,TRBJ2-5,TRBV10-3,NA,CAISAYRGRWETQYF
15,TRBJ1-6,TRBV15,NA,CATSRDPTLNSPLHF